This TCR beta chain was found in a study of tumor-infiltrating lymphocytes in primary liver carcinoma. Study overall: Tissue type made little difference to sample yields of roughly 3.65 to 7.13 million productive TCRbeta reads. The study, taken as a whole, reports: Tumor-adjacent and tumor-blood pairs showed less overlap than tumor region pairs.

Blood RNA was derived from unsorted whole blood, and germline DNA was extracted too. Starting from approximately 0.45 ug of total RNA, TCR beta cDNA was produced with a primer in the constant region. Three rounds of nested multiplex PCR with slightly modified ARM-PCR produced TCR beta libraries. TCRdb reprocessed the multiplex PCR reads with MiXCR, giving one entry per CDR3 protein. Among over 250,000 distinct CDR3 sequences listed, roughly three fifths were seen once. This clonotype was detected only a few times. The antigen remains undetermined. The sequenced sample consisted of peripheral blood. This TCR was sampled from a woman aged 25-40 years with primary liver carcinoma and hepatitis B virus infection.

In DNA, the CDR3 is TGTGCTAGTGGTTTGTCTTGGTTCACAGATACGCAGTATTTT. Encoded protein: CASGLSWFTDTQYF. This chain connects TRBV12-5 to TRBJ2-3; D is unclear. V shed 2 bases and J shed 2 bases, with 8 bases lying between them. Germline values: CDR1 LGHNT, CDR2 FRNRAP. The CDR3 extends over 14 amino acids.